These T cell receptor beta chains were read from a single sample in a study of shared clonotypes between healthy human individuals. Here immunoSEQ multiplex PCR was the method, and the copy in TCRdb shows in-frame clones only, minus some. The sample shows about 2.3 million clones, 80% to 95% of them seen only once. The sample comprised naive CD4+ T cells from PBMCs. All receptors derive from a man aged 18 to 29 in good health. Some clones in this sample may be carry-over from other donors' samples. Each CDR3 is given with its conserved first and last residue. The D gene is left open where the match is weak. Clone size is not always given. Where it is, it says once, few, many or a class for expanded clones.

TRBJ1-1 | TRBV28 | NA | NA | CASRLGTEAFF | TGTGCCAGCAGGTTGGGCACTGAAGCTTTCTTT
TRBJ1-4 | TRBV7-9 | once | NA | CASSPYSTNEKLFF | TGTGCCAGCAGCCCATACAGTACGAATGAAAAACTGTTTTTT
TRBJ2-5 | TRBV28 | NA | TRBD2 | CASSLGSSGSETQYF | TGTGCCAGCAGTCTAGGCTCCAGCGGGAGTGAGACCCAGTACTTC
TRBJ1-3 | TRBV30 | once | TRBD1 | CAWSVGTGAVFSGNTIYF | TGTGCCTGGAGTGTAGGGACAGGGGCGGTTTTCTCTGGAAACACCATATATTTT
TRBJ1-1 | TRBV29-1 | NA | NA | CSVPGWNTEAFF | TGCAGCGTACCCGGGTGGAACACTGAAGCTTTCTTT
TRBJ2-2 | TRBV5-1 | NA | NA | CASSPQGGNTGELFF | TGCGCCAGCAGCCCTCAGGGCGGGAACACCGGGGAGCTGTTTTTT
TRBJ1-1 | TRBV28 | NA | NA | CASSLTGSVSEAFF | TGTGCCAGCAGTTTAACAGGGTCGGTTTCTGAAGCTTTCTTT
TRBJ2-3 | TRBV9 | NA | NA | CASSVTGTQTDTQYF | TGTGCCAGCAGCGTAACCGGGACTCAGACAGATACGCAGTATTTT
TRBJ2-1 | TRBV28 | NA | NA | CASSAPLDEQFF | TGTGCCAGCAGTGCCCCTCTGGATGAGCAGTTCTTC
TRBJ1-2 | TRBV29-1 | NA | NA | CSVRAGRGGYTF | TGCAGCGTTCGTGCAGGGAGGGGTGGCTACACCTTC
TRBJ2-1 | TRBV9 | NA | TRBD1 | CASSVLQGAYNEQFF | TGTGCCAGCAGCGTACTACAGGGGGCCTACAATGAGCAGTTCTTC
TRBJ2-7 | TRBV6-5 | once | NA | CASSPRGWEQYF | TGTGCCAGCAGCCCCCGAGGCTGGGAGCAGTACTTC
TRBJ2-5 | TRBV28 | NA | TRBD1 | CASRGQGTQAQYF | TGTGCCAGCAGGGGACAGGGAACGCAAGCCCAGTACTTC
TRBJ2-3 | TRBV10-3 | NA | NA | CAISGAGVSADTQYF | TGTGCCATCAGTGGCGCCGGAGTCTCCGCAGATACGCAGTATTTT
TRBJ2-2 | TRBV28 | NA | TRBD2 | CASSLGGANTGELFF | TGTGCCAGCAGTTTAGGGGGGGCGAACACCGGGGAGCTGTTTTTT
TRBJ1-2 | TRBV7-9 | NA | NA | CASSLYTPGGNYGYTF | TGTGCCAGCAGCTTATATACCCCGGGGGGAAACTATGGCTACACCTTC
TRBJ1-4 | TRBV28 | NA | NA | CASSRSFATNEKLFF | TGTGCCAGCAGCCGTTCGTTTGCAACTAATGAAAAACTGTTTTTT
TRBJ2-7 | TRBV7-9 | NA | NA | CASSSRHRNTGEQYF | TGTGCCAGCAGCTCCCGTCATAGGAATACGGGCGAGCAGTACTTC
TRBJ2-7 | TRBV5-1 | NA | TRBD2 | CASSPGLAGGPRVEQYF | TGCGCCAGCAGCCCCGGACTAGCGGGAGGGCCGAGGGTCGAGCAGTACTTC
TRBJ2-7 | TRBV18 | NA | NA | CASSPLPVSTYEQYF | TGTGCCAGCTCACCACTTCCGGTCAGCACCTACGAGCAGTACTTC
TRBJ2-7 | TRBV19 | NA | TRBD2 | CASSIFSSGPAYEQYF | TGTGCCAGTAGTATATTCTCTAGCGGGCCAGCCTACGAGCAGTACTTC
TRBJ2-7 | TRBV4-3 | NA | NA | CASSQDVRLSYEQYF | TGCGCCAGCAGCCAAGATGTCAGACTCTCCTACGAGCAGTACTTC
TRBJ1-4 | TRBV27 | NA | NA | CASSWTGLEVKLFF | TGTGCCAGCAGTTGGACGGGCCTCGAGGTAAAACTGTTTTTT
TRBJ1-2 | TRBV6-5 | NA | NA | CASKEGFRNYGYTF | TGTGCCAGCAAGGAGGGTTTTCGCAACTATGGCTACACCTTC
TRBJ2-1 | TRBV19 | NA | NA | CASTPPGLGASNEQFF | TGTGCCAGTACCCCCCCCGGACTCGGGGCTTCCAATGAGCAGTTCTTC
TRBJ2-3 | TRBV7-3 | NA | TRBD2 | CASSLIPAGADTQYF | TGTGCCAGCAGCTTAATACCAGCGGGAGCAGATACGCAGTATTTT
TRBJ2-1 | TRBV7-8 | NA | NA | CASSLIPTYNEQFF | TGTGCCAGCAGCTTAATACCTACCTACAATGAGCAGTTCTTC
TRBJ1-1 | TRBV5-4 | NA | NA | CASSSRRVEDTEAFF | TGTGCCAGCAGCTCCCGACGGGTAGAGGACACTGAAGCTTTCTTT
TRBJ2-1 | TRBV10-2 | NA | TRBD2 | CASTGGGTSGRDAPYNEQFF | TGCGCCAGCACTGGAGGTGGGACTAGCGGGAGAGATGCCCCCTACAATGAGCAGTTCTTC
TRBJ2-1 | TRBV6-5 | NA | TRBD2 | CASSSRTSGDYNEQFF | TGTGCCAGCAGTTCAAGGACTAGCGGAGACTACAATGAGCAGTTCTTC
TRBJ1-1 | TRBV27 | NA | NA | CASSFSRQGTEAFF | TGTGCCAGCAGCTTTTCCCGGCAGGGCACTGAAGCTTTCTTT
TRBJ2-5 | TRBV10-2 | NA | NA | CASSSDSWETQYF | TGCGCCAGCAGTTCCGACAGCTGGGAGACCCAGTACTTC
TRBJ1-4 | TRBV28 | NA | NA | CASRDQPGRGTNEKLFF | TGTGCCAGCAGGGACCAACCAGGGAGGGGAACTAATGAAAAACTGTTTTTT
TRBJ2-7 | TRBV9 | NA | NA | CASSRGGTSYEQYF | TGTGCCAGCTCCAGGGGAGGGACATCCTACGAGCAGTACTTC
TRBJ2-1 | TRBV5-4 | NA | NA | CASSPGSSASSYNEQFF | TGTGCCAGCAGCCCCGGTTCTAGCGCCAGCTCCTACAATGAGCAGTTCTTC
TRBJ1-2 | TRBV5-4 | NA | NA | CASSSRTVYGYTF | TGTGCCAGCAGCTCCCGGACGGTTTATGGCTACACCTTC
TRBJ2-7 | TRBV30 | NA | NA | CAWNLDNYEQYF | TGTGCCTGGAATCTCGACAATTACGAGCAGTACTTC
TRBJ1-1 | TRBV28 | once | NA | CASSLSRGLGAFF | TGTGCCAGCAGCCTATCGCGGGGGCTGGGGGCTTTCTTT
TRBJ1-2 | TRBV5-4 | NA | NA | CASSPVQAGVGYTF | TGTGCCAGCAGCCCGGTCCAGGCGGGGGTTGGCTACACCTTC
TRBJ2-7 | TRBV5-1 | NA | NA | CASSTTGTSYEQYF | TGCGCCAGCAGCACCACCGGGACGAGCTACGAGCAGTACTTC
TRBJ2-5 | TRBV25-1 | NA | NA | CASSATQYQETQYF | TGTGCCAGCAGTGCGACACAGTACCAAGAGACCCAGTACTTC
TRBJ2-2 | TRBV2 | NA | TRBD2 | CASIAGGITGELFF | TGTGCCAGCATAGCGGGAGGGATCACCGGGGAGCTGTTTTTT
TRBJ1-1 | TRBV9 | NA | NA | CASSPTWGADTEAFF | TGTGCCAGCAGCCCCACTTGGGGGGCGGACACTGAAGCTTTCTTT
TRBJ2-3 | TRBV6-6 | NA | NA | CASSYSEGADTQYF | TGTGCCAGCAGTTACTCGGAAGGGGCAGATACGCAGTATTTT
TRBJ2-7 | TRBV5-4 | once | NA | CATSGRDSYEQYF | TGTGCCACCAGCGGCCGAGACAGCTACGAGCAGTACTTC